A single T cell receptor (beta chain) is shown here with its context. Its specific antigen is unknown. No qualities accompany the bases; no much larger clone lies one base away. The library came from the immunoSEQ multiplex PCR assay. Each sample had around 100,000 TCR templates assayed by the deep sequencing platform. Genomic DNA extracted from sorted T cells was used for TCRbeta CDR3 sequencing. In the authors' own workflow: The R programming language was used for the clonal analysis of the TCRbeta CDR3 data. Unstimulated samples were compared with post-reaction CFSE-low samples to define alloreactive CD4+ and CD8+ clones. By matching sequences to the repertoires of sorted unstimulated Treg and non-Treg cells, each alloreactive CD4+ clone was assigned a regulatory or non-regulatory origin. TCRdb carries this immuneACCESS record with in-frame sequences only. Its versions omit some clonotypes, under half of them owing to an unresolved V gene in the studies checked, with the rest unexplained. V and J calls and clone size are copied from that table; D and trimming were computed from the DNA. Here the sample has about 52,000 clones; nearly 98% occur a single time. The top ten hold around 0.66% of the sample.

Relative to germline, V is 2 bases shorter and J is 8 bases shorter, with 14 bases between their ends. The CDR1 and CDR2 encoded by the germline V gene (reference sequence) are SGHNT and YYREEE. The CDR3 covers 14 residues, taking in both the cysteine and the phenylalanine. This entry keeps only the CDR3 DNA: 42 bases, framed from base 1. The sample belongs to a study of siplizumab effects on memory and regulatory T cells (dated by TCRdb to about 2019). About the study as a whole: The effect of the anti-CD2 antibody siplizumab on alloreactive T-cell subsets was examined in allogeneic mixed lymphocyte reactions constructed from human PBMCs.

Results the study describes overall, beyond this receptor: For roughly 80-97% of proliferating CD4+ or CD8+ clones, no naive or memory phenotype could be assigned. The cumulative frequency of alloreactive sequences traceable to unstimulated CD4+ memory T cells was significantly reduced by siplizumab. Because sequences at frequencies below about 10^-5 were poorly captured, only a minor fraction of alloreactive clones could be mapped back to unstimulated subsets. Among mappable alloreactive CD4+ clones, an average Treg-derived fraction of approximately 73% was observed with siplizumab, compared with roughly 28% in control reactions. Whether proliferating Tregs from siplizumab cultures were suppressive was not functionally confirmed. Unstimulated naive T cells appeared more diverse than memory T cells, and naive cells seemed to contribute substantially to the alloresponse.

Additional sequencing covered unstimulated subsets from a few donor pairs, namely CD8+ effector memory, CD4+ naive, CD8+ TEMRA, CD4+ memory and CD8+ naive. Sorted unstimulated T cells and proliferating T cells recovered from mixed lymphocyte reactions were subjected to TCRbeta CDR3 sequencing. Fresh whole blood from nine to eleven HLA-typed healthy donors was used to isolate PBMCs. The receptor chain draws on TRBV5-4 and TRBJ2-4; the D segment could be TRBD1, given 5 matching bases. Sequenced material: naive CD4+ T cells sorted from blood. Explained via the paper, the cell subset or site label denotes: unstimulated naive T cells. This sequence was found in a human donor in good health. The DNA reads as follows: TGTGCCAGCAGCTTTGCAGGGCTTGTAGACATTCAGTACTTC. Its product reads: CASSFAGLVDIQYF. Extended through the reference TRBV5-4 and TRBJ2-4 proteins, this CDR3 yields the full variable domain: ETGVTQSPTHLIKTRGQQVTLRCSSQSGHNTVSWYQQALGQGPQFIFQYYREEENGRGNFPPRFSGLQFPNYSSELNVNALELDDSALYLCASSFAGLVDIQYFGAGTRLSVL.